This TCR beta chain was observed in a study of blood T cells in healthy people across ages. Germline CDR1 reads DFQATT; CDR2 reads SNEGSKA (reference sequence). V was pared by 7 bases and J by 4 bases, with 9 bases of the junction left unmatched. The CDR3 runs to 13 residues. Sample-barcoded 5' priming and a J-beta primer mix drove a second PCR of about 7 to 12 cycles. Each CDR3 protein gets one entry after TCRdb re-called the 5' RACE reads with MiXCR. The table records 630,000 or so distinct CDR3 sequences, 25% to 35% of them present only once. The chain recombines TRBV20-1 with TRBJ2-5, with TRBD1 matching over 7 bases. This sequence was found in a woman of 80 years or more in good health. The sequenced sample was blood. The CDR3 region is CSVQLNRGETQYF. In nucleotides, the CDR3 is TGCAGTGTTCAACTTAACAGGGGAGAGACCCAGTACTTC.